This TCR beta chain was identified during a study of cytomegalovirus exposure and HLA in healthy donors. In the PCR, 60 Vbeta and 13 Jbeta primers were used. Method: immunoSEQ multiplex PCR; TCRdb's copy keeps in-frame clones and lacks some. This repertoire comprises about 140,000 clones; its ten largest clones make up about 2%. The CDR3 is 11 residues long. Deletions cut 5 bases from V and 3 bases from J, with 5 bases between. Germline V lookup: CDR1 SGHAT, CDR2 FQNNGV. What was sequenced was PBMCs. The chain carries TRBV11-2 and TRBJ2-7; D gene ambiguous. The clonotype originates from a woman aged 18-29 years in good health and CMV-seronegative. The CDR3 protein is CASSPNYEQYF. The CDR3 DNA follows: TGTGCCAGCAGCCCCAACTACGAGCAGTACTTC.